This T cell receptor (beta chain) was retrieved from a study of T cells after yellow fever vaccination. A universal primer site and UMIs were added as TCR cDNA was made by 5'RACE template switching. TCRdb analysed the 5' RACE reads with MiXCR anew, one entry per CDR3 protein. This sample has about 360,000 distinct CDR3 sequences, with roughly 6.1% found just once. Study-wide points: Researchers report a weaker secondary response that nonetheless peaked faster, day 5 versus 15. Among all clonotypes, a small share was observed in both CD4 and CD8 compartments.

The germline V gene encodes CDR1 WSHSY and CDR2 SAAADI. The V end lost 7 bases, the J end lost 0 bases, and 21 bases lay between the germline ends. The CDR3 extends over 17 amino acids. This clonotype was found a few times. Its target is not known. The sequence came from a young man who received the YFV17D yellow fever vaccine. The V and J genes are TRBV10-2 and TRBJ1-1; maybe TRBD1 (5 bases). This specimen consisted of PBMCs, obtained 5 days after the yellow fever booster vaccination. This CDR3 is CASNPTEISPVNTEAFF. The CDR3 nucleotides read TGCGCCAGCAACCCGACAGAAATCAGCCCCGTGAACACTGAAGCTTTCTTT.